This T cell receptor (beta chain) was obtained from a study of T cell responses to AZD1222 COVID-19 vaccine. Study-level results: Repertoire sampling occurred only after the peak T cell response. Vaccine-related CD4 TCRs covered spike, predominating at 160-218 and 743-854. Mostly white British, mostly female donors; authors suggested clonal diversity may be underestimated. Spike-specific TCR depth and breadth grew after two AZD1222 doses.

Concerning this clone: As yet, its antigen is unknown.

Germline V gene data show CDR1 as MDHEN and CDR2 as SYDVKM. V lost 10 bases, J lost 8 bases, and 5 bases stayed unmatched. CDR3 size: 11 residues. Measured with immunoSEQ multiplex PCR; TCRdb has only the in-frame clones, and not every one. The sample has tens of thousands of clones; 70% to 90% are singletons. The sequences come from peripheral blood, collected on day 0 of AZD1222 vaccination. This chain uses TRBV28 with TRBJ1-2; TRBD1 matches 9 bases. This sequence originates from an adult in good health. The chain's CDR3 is CATGTGKGYTF. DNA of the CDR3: TGTGCCACTGGGACAGGGAAAGGCTACACCTTC.